This T cell receptor beta chain appears in the sequencing data of a study of shared clonotypes between healthy human individuals. Study outcomes and limitations: It was the non-shared clonotypes that had lower generation probabilities than clonotypes shared by all four donors. Tissue TCR repertoires likely differ from these blood-only repertoires.

On this clone: Its cognate antigen is unknown.

Original processing notes: Filtering differed because ImmunoSEQ produced junction-only sequences that carried no quality scores. Some clones are missing from TCRdb's copy, which holds only in-frame ones; the method was immunoSEQ multiplex PCR. That table is the source of V, J and clone size, and D and trimming were worked out from the DNA. The repertoire includes 1.4 million or so clones, approximately 98.5% of them detected once, and approximately 0.4% sits in the top ten. V was shortened by 5 bases and J by 7 bases, with 8 bases between the two germline ends. Per the germline V gene, CDR1 is MNHEY and CDR2 is SVGAGI. The CDR3 length is 11 residues.

The clonotype was recovered from a man aged 25-45 years in good health. The V and J genes are TRBV6-5 and TRBJ2-5, with a possible D match to TRBD1 (5 bases). The sample was naive CD4+ T cells sorted from blood. As to subset: CD45RA+ positively selected. The CDR3, as DNA: TGTGCCAGCAGTGACAGTCGGACCCAGTACTTC. It encodes CASSDSRTQYF.